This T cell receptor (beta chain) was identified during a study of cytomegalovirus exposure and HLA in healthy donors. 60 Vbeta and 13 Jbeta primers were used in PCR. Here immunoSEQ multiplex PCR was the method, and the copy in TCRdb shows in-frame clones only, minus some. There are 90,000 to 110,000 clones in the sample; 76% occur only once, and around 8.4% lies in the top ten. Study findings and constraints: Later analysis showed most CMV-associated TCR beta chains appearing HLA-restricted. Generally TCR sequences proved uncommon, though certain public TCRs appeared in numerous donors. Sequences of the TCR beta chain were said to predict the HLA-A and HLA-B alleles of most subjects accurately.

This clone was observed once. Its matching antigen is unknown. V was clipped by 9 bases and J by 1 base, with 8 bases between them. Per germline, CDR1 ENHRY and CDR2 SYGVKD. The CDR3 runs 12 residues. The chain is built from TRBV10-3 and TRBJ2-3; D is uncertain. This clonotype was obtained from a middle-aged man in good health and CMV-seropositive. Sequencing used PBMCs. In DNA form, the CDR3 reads TGTGCCATAAGACAAGGCACAGATACGCAGTATTTT. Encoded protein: CAIRQGTDTQYF.